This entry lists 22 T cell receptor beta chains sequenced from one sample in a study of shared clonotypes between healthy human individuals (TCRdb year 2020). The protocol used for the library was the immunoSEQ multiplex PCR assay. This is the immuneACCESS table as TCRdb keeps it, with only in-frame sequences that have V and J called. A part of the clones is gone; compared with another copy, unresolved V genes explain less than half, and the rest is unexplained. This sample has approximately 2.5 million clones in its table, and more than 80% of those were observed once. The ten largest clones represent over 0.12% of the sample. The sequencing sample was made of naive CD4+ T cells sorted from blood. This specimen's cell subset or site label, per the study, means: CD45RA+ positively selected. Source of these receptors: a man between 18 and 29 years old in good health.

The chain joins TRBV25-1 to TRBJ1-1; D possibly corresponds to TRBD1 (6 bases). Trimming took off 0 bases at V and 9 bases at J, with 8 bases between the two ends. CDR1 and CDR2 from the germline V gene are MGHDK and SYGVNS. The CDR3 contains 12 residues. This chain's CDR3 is CASSEYGQKAFF. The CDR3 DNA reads TGTGCCAGCAGTGAATACGGACAGAAAGCTTTCTTT.

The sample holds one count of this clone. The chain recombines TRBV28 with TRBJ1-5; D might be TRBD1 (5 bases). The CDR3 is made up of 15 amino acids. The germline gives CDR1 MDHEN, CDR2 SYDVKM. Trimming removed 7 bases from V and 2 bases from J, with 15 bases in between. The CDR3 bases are TGTGCCAGCACCGTGGGGGGGGTGGGCAATCAGCCCCAGCATTTT. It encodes CASTVGGVGNQPQHF.

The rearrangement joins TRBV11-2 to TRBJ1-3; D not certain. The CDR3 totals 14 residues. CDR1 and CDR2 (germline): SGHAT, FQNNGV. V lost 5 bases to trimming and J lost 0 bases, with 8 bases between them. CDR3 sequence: CASSPPISGNTIYF. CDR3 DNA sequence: TGTGCCAGCAGCCCCCCGATCTCTGGAAACACCATATATTTT. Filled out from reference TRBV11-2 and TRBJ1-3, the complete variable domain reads EAGVAQSPRYKIIEKRQSVAFWCNPISGHATLYWYQQILGQGPKLLIQFQNNGVVDDSQLPKDRFSAERLKGVDSTLKIQPAKLEDSAVYLCASSPPISGNTIYFGEGSWLTVV.

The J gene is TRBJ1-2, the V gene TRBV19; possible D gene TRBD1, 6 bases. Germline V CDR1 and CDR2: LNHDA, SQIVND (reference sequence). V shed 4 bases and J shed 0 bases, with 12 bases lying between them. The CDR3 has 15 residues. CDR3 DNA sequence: TGTGCCAGTAGTACAACAGGGATAGCTAACTATGGCTACACCTTC. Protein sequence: CASSTTGIANYGYTF.

This CDR3 reads CAWSVDGAGNTIYF. Here the CDR3 DNA reads TGTGCCTGGAGTGTAGATGGAGCAGGAAACACCATATATTTT. This chain uses TRBV30 with TRBJ1-3; D uncertain. Trimming took off 0 bases at V and 4 bases at J, with 10 bases between the two ends. Germline CDR1 and CDR2: GTSNPN and SVGIG (reference sequence). This CDR3 comprises 14 residues. Drawing the rest from reference TRBV30 and TRBJ1-3, the complete variable domain is SQTIHQWPATLVQPVGSPLSLECTVEGTSNPNLYWYRQAAGRGLQLLFYSVGIGQISSEVPQNLSASRPQDRQFILSSKKLLLSDSGFYLCAWSVDGAGNTIYFGEGSWLTVV.

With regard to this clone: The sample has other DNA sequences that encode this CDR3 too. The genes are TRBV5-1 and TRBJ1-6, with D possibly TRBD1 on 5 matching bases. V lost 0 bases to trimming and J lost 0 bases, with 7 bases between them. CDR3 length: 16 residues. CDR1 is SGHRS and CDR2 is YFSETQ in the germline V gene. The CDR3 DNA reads TGCGCCAGCAGCTTGGGGGGGACCTCCTATAATTCACCCCTCCACTTT. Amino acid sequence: CASSLGGTSYNSPLHF.

For the CDR3, the DNA is TGTGCCAGCAGCTTGATACAGGGAAGTCAAGAGACCCAGTACTTC. It yields the protein CASSLIQGSQETQYF. J is TRBJ2-5 and V is TRBV11-2; the D gene is possibly TRBD1 (6 bases). Germline CDR1 SGHAT, CDR2 FQNNGV. V was clipped by 3 bases and J by 2 bases, with 13 bases between them. The CDR3 contains 15 residues.

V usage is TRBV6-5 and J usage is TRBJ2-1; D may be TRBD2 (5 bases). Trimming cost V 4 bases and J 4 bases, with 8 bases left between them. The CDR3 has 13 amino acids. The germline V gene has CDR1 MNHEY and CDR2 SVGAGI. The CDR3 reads CASSSAGYNEQFF. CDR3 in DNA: TGTGCCAGCAGTTCTGCGGGTTACAATGAGCAGTTCTTC.

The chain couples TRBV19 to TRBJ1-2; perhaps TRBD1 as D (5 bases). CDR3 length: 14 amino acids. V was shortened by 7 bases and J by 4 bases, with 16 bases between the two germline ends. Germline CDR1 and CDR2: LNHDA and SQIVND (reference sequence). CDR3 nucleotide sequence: TGTGCCAGTAATAGCTGGGACCGATTCTATGGCTACACCTTC. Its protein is CASNSWDRFYGYTF.

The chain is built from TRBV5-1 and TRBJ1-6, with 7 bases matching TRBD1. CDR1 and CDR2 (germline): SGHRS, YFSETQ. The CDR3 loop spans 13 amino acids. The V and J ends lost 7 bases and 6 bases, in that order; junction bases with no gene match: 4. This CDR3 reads CASHRGTNSPLHF. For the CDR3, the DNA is TGCGCCAGCCACAGGGGAACTAATTCACCCCTCCACTTT.

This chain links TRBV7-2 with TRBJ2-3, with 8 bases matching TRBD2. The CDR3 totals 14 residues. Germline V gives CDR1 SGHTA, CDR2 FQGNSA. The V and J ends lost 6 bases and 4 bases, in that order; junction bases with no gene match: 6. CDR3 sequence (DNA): TGTGCCAGCAGGAAAGCGGGAGCGGCAGATACGCAGTATTTT. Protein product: CASRKAGAADTQYF.

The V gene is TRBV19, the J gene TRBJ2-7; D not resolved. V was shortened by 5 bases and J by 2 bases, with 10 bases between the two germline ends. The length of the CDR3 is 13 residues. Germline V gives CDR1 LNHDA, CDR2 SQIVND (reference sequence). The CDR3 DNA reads TGTGCCAGTAGTCCAGGTGCAGCCTACGAGCAGTACTTC. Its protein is CASSPGAAYEQYF.

For the CDR3, the DNA is TGCGCCAGCAGCCAAGAGGACAGGTGGCGGTCGTCCCTCCACTTT. Amino acid sequence: CASSQEDRWRSSLHF. The chain is built from TRBV4-1 and TRBJ1-6, with 7 bases fitting TRBD1. This CDR3 has 15 residues. CDR1 is MGHRA, CDR2 YSYEKL, per germline. The junction had 10 bases not matched to a gene; V was cut back by 0 bases and J by 14 bases.

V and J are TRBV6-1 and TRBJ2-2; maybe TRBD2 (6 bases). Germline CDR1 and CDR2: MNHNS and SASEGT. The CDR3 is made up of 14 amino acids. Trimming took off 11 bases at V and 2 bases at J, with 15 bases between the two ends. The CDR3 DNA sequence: TGTGCCTCCCGGACTAACCTTAACACCGGGGAGCTGTTTTTT. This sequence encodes CASRTNLNTGELFF.

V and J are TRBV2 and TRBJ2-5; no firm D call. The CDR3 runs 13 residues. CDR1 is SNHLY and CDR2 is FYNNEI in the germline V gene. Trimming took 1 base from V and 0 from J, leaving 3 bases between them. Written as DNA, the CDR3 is TGTGCCAGCAGTGAAGAGTACCAAGAGACCCAGTACTTC. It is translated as CASSEEYQETQYF.

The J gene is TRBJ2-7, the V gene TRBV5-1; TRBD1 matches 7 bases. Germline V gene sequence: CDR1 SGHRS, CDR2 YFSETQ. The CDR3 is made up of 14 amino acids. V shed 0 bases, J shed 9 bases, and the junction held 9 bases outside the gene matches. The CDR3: CASSLDRGPWGQYF. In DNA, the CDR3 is TGCGCCAGCAGCTTGGATAGGGGGCCATGGGGGCAGTACTTC.

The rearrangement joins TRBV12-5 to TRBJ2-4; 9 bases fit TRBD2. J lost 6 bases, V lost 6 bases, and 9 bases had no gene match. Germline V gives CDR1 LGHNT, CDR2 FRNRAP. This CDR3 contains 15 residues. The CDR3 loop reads CASGGAGGVGNIQYF. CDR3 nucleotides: TGTGCTAGTGGGGGAGCGGGAGGTGTAGGAAACATTCAGTACTTC.

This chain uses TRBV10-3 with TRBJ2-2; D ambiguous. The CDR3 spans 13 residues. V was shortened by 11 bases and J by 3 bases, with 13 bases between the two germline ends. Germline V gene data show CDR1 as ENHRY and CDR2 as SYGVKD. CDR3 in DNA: TGTGCCGCCCACCGGGCCGACACCGGGGAGCTGTTTTTT. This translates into CAAHRADTGELFF.

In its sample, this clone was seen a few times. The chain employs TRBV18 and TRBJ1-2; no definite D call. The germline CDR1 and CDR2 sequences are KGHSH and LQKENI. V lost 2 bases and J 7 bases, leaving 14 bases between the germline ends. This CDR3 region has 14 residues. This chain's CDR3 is CASSPMDLRGGYTF. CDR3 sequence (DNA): TGTGCCAGCTCACCAATGGACTTACGTGGTGGCTACACCTTC.

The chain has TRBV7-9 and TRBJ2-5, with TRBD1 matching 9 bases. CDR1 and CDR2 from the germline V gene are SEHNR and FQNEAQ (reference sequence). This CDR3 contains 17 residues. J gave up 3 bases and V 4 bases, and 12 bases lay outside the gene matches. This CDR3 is CASSSPLPGQGKETQYF. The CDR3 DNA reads TGTGCCAGCAGCTCCCCCCTACCGGGACAGGGAAAAGAGACCCAGTACTTC.

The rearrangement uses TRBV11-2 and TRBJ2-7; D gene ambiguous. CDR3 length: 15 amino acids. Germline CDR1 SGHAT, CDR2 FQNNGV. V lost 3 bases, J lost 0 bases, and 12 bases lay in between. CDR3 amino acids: CASSLGWAISYEQYF. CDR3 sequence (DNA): TGTGCCAGCAGCTTGGGCTGGGCAATCTCCTACGAGCAGTACTTC.

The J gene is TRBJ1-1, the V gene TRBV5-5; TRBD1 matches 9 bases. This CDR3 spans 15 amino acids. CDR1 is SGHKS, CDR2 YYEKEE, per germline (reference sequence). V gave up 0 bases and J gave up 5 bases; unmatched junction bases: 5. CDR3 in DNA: TGTGCCAGCAGCTTGGCCTTGACAGGGGGGACTGAAGCTTTCTTT. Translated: CASSLALTGGTEAFF.